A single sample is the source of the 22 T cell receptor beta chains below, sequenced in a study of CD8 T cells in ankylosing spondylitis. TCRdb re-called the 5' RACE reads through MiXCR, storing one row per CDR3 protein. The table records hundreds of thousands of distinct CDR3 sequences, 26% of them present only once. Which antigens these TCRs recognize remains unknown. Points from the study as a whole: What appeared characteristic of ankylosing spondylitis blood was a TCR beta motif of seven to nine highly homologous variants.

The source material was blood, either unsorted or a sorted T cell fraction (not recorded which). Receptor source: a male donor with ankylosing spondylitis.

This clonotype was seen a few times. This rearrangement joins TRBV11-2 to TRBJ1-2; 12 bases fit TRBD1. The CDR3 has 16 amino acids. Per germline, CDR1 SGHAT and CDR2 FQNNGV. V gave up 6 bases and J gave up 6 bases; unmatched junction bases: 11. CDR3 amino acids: CASRRGQGADYHGYTF. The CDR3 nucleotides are TGTGCCAGCAGGCGGGGACAGGGGGCGGATTACCATGGCTACACCTTC.

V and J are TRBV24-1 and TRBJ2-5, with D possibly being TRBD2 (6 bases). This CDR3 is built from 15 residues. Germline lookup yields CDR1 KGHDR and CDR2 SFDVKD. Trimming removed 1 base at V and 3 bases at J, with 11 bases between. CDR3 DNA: TGTGCCACCAGTGATTTCGGCACGGGAGAAGAGACCCAGTACTTC. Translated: CATSDFGTGEETQYF.

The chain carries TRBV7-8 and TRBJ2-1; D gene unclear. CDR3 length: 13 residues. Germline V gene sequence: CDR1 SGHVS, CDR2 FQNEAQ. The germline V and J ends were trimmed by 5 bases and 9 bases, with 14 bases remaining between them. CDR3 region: CASSPPWGGEQFF. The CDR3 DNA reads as TGTGCCAGCAGCCCACCGTGGGGTGGTGAGCAGTTCTTC.

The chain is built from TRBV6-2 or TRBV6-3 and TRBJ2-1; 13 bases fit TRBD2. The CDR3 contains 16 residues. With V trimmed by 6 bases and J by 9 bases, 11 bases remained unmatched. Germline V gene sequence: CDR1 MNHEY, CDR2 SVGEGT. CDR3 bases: TGTGCCAGCAGCCCTACCCGACTAGCGGGAGGATTTGAGCAGTTCTTC. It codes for CASSPTRLAGGFEQFF.

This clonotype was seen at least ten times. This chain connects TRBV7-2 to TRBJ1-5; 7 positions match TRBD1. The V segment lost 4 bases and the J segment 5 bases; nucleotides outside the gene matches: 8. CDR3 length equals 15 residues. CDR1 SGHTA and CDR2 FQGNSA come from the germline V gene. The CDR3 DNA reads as TGTGCCAGCAGCTCAACTCGACAGGGTCATCAGCCCCAGCATTTT. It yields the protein CASSSTRQGHQPQHF.

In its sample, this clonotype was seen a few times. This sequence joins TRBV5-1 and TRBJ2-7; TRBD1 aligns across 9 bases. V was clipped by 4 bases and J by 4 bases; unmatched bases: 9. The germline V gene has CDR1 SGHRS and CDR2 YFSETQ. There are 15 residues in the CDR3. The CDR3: CASSLPGQGPYEQYF. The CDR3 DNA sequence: TGCGCCAGCAGCCTCCCGGGACAGGGCCCTTACGAGCAGTACTTC.

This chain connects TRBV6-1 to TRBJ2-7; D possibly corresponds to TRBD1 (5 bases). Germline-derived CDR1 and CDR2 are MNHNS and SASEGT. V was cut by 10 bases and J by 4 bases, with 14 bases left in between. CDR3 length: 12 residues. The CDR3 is CAIQSTGYEQYF. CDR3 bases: TGTGCCATCCAATCAACAGGTTACGAGCAGTACTTC.

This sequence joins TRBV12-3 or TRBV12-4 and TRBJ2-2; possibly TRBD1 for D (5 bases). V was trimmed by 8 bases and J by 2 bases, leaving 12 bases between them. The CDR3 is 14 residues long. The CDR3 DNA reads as TGTGCCAGCGCGCGAGGACAAAACACCGGGGAGCTGTTTTTT. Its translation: CASARGQNTGELFF.

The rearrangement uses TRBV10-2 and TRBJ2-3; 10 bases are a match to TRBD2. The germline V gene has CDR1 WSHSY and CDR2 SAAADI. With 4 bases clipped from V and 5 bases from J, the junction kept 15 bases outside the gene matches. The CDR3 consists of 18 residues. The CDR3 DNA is TGCGCCAGCAGTGCCCCCTGGACTAGCGGACCTCAGGGAGATACGCAGTATTTT. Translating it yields CASSAPWTSGPQGDTQYF.

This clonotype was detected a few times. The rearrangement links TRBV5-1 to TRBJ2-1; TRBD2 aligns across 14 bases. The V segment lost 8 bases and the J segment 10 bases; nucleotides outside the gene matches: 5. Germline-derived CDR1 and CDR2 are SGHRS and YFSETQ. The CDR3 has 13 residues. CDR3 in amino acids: CASGTSGRREQFF. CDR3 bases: TGCGCCAGTGGGACTAGCGGGAGACGGGAGCAGTTCTTC.

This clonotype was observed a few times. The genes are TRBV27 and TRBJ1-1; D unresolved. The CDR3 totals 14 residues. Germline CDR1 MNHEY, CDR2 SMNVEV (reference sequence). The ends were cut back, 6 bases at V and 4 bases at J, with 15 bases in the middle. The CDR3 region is CASSYNEGGTEAFF. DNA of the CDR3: TGTGCCAGCAGCTACAATGAAGGAGGCACTGAAGCTTTCTTT.

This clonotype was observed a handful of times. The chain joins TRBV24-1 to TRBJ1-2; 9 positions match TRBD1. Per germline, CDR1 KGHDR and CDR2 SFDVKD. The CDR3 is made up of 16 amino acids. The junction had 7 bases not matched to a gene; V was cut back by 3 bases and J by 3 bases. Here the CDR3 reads CATSDPRQGGDYGYTF. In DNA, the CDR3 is TGTGCCACCAGTGATCCAAGACAGGGGGGCGACTATGGCTACACCTTC.

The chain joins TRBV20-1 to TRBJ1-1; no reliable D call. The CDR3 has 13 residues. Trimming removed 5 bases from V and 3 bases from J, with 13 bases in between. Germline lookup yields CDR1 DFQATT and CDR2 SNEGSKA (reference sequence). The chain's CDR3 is CSAAGWQDTEAFF. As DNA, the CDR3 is TGCAGTGCTGCGGGGTGGCAGGACACTGAAGCTTTCTTT.

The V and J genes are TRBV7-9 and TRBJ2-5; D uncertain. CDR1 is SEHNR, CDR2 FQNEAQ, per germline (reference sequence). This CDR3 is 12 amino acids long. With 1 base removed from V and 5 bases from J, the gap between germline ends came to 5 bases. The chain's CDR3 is CASSLVSETQYF. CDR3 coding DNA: TGTGCCAGCAGCTTAGTTTCGGAGACCCAGTACTTC.

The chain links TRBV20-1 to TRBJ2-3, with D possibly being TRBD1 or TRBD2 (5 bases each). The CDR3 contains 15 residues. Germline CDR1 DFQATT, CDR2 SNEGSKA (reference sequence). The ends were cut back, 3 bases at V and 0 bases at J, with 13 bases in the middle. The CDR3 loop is CSARGVGVSTDTQYF. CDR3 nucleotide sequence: TGCAGTGCTAGGGGAGTGGGGGTGAGCACAGATACGCAGTATTTT.

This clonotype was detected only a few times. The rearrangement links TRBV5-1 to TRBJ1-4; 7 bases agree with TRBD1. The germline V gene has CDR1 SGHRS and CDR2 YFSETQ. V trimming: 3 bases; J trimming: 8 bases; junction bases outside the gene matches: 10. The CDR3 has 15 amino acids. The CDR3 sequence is CASSSPGQTPEKLFF. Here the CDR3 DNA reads TGCGCCAGCAGCTCCCCGGGACAGACTCCCGAAAAACTGTTTTTT.

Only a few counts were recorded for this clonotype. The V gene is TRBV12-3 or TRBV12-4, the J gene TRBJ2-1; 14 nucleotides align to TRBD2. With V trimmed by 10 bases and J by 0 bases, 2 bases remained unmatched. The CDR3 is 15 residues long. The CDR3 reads CATGTSGSSYNEQFF. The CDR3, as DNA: TGTGCCACCGGGACTAGCGGGAGCTCCTACAATGAGCAGTTCTTC.

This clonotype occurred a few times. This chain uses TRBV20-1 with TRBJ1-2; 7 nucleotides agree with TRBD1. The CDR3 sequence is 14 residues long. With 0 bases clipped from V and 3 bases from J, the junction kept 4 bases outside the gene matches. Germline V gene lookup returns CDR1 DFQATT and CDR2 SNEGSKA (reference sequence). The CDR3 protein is CSAREIQGDYGYTF. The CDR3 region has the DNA TGCAGTGCTAGAGAAATTCAGGGGGACTATGGCTACACCTTC.

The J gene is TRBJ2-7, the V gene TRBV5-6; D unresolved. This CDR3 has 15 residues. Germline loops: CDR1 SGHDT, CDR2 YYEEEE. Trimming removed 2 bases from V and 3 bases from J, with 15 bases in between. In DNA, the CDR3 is TGTGCCAGCAGCTTCCTCGGTCGTGCCGTCTACGAGCAGTACTTC. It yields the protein CASSFLGRAVYEQYF.

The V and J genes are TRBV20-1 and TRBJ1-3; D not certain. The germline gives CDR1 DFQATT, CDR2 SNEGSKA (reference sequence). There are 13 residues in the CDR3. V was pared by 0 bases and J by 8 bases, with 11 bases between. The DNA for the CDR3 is TGCAGTGCTAGAGATCCCGGGTCGCACACCATATATTTT. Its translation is CSARDPGSHTIYF.

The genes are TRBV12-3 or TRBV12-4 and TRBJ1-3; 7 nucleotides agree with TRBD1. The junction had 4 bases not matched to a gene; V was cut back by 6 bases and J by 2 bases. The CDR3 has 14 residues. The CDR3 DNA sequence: TGTGCCAGCAGAGACAGGGAGGCTGGAAACACCATATATTTT. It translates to CASRDREAGNTIYF.

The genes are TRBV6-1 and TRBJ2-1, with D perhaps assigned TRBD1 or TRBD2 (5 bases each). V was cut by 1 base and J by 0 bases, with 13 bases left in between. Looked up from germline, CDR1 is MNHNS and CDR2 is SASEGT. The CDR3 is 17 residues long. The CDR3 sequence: CASSEVGWGSSYNEQFF. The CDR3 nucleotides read TGTGCCAGCAGTGAAGTGGGGTGGGGGAGCTCCTACAATGAGCAGTTCTTC.